A single sample is the source of the 14 T cell receptor beta chains below, sequenced in a study of cytomegalovirus exposure and HLA in healthy donors. PCR involved 60 Vbeta and 13 Jbeta primers. Sequenced by immunoSEQ multiplex PCR; TCRdb stores in-frame clones only, minus some. The table includes 200,000 or so clones, more than 70% detected once. The sequenced sample was PBMCs. The origin of the receptors is a boy between 10 and 17 years old in good health and CMV-seronegative.

The chain carries TRBV15 and TRBJ2-7; D is undetermined. V shed 3 bases and J shed 4 bases, with 4 bases lying between them. The CDR3 runs 11 residues. Germline V gene sequence: CDR1 LNHNV, CDR2 YYDKDF (reference sequence). The DNA for the CDR3 is TGTGCCACCAGCAGGGAGTACGAGCAGTACTTC. It yields the protein CATSREYEQYF. The variable domain in full, completed from reference TRBV15 and TRBJ2-7, reads DAMVIQNPRYQVTQFGKPVTLSCSQTLNHNVMYWYQQKSSQAPKLLFHYYDKDFNNEADTPDNFQSRRPNTSFCFLDIRSPGLGDTAMYLCATSREYEQYFGPGTRLTVT.

The chain recombines TRBV27 with TRBJ1-5; unclear D gene. This CDR3 is 13 amino acids long. CDR1 is MNHEY, CDR2 SMNVEV, per germline (reference sequence). Trimming took off 0 bases at V and 5 bases at J, with 5 bases between the two ends. CDR3 loop: CASSLSSDQPQHF. DNA of the CDR3: TGTGCCAGCAGTTTATCCTCTGATCAGCCCCAGCATTTT.

The chain employs TRBV7-9 and TRBJ2-1; TRBD2 matches at 13 bases. Germline assignment: CDR1 SEHNR and CDR2 FQNEAQ (reference sequence). The CDR3 extends over 16 amino acids. The trim removed 5 bases at V and 8 bases at J, leaving 9 bases unmatched. CDR3 bases: TGTGCCAGCAGCAGGCGGACTAGCGGGAGAGGAGATGAGCAGTTCTTC. Translation: CASSRRTSGRGDEQFF.

V gene TRBV29-1 combines with J gene TRBJ1-1; D not certain. This CDR3 comprises 11 residues. Trimming took 6 bases from V and 7 from J, leaving 12 bases between them. Germline loops: CDR1 SQVTM, CDR2 ANQGSEA. The CDR3 is CSVDLGYEAFF. The CDR3, as DNA: TGCAGCGTGGATTTGGGCTATGAAGCTTTCTTT.

The chain recombines TRBV30 with TRBJ2-7, with a weak D call TRBD1 (5 bases). V gave up 5 bases and J gave up 2 bases, with 7 bases separating them. This CDR3 is 11 amino acids long. Germline-derived CDR1 and CDR2 are GTSNPN and SVGIG (reference sequence). The CDR3: CAWDSTYEQYF. CDR3 in DNA: TGTGCCTGGGACAGTACCTACGAGCAGTACTTC.

This clone was observed a single time. This CDR3 is CASRQEHGMNTEAFF. The CDR3 DNA follows: TGTGCCAGCAGACAAGAGCACGGGATGAACACTGAAGCTTTCTTT. This chain uses TRBV6-5 with TRBJ1-1; D not resolved. V lost 6 bases, J lost 0 bases, and 14 bases lay in between. Germline V gene lookup returns CDR1 MNHEY and CDR2 SVGAGI. CDR3 length: 15 amino acids.

This clone showed up just once. V and J are TRBV28 and TRBJ2-2; maybe TRBD2 (7 bases). The V end was cut by 4 bases, the J end by 4 bases, with 19 bases between. CDR1 and CDR2 from the germline V gene are MDHEN and SYDVKM. This CDR3 spans 17 amino acids. DNA of the CDR3: TGTGCCAGCAGTTCTGCGTGGGGGGGCCGTGGCACCGGGGAGCTGTTTTTT. This translates into CASSSAWGGRGTGELFF.

This chain uses TRBV19 with TRBJ1-5, with 7 bases aligning to TRBD1. V lost 7 bases, J lost 4 bases, and 19 bases stayed unmatched. CDR3 length: 18 amino acids. CDR1 is LNHDA and CDR2 is SQIVND in the germline V gene (reference sequence). CDR3 sequence: CASNDDLSPTRGNQPQHF. For the CDR3, the DNA is TGTGCCAGTAATGATGACCTTAGCCCCACCAGGGGGAATCAGCCCCAGCATTTT.

This clone was seen once. The V call is TRBV27, the J call TRBJ1-4, with D maybe TRBD1 (5 bases). With 2 bases removed from V and 3 bases from J, the gap between germline ends came to 13 bases. Germline V gene lookup returns CDR1 MNHEY and CDR2 SMNVEV (reference sequence). CDR3 size: 16 residues. The CDR3 region is CASSLIRAGSNEKLFF. CDR3 bases: TGTGCCAGCAGTTTAATTAGGGCAGGGTCTAATGAAAAACTGTTTTTT. The full variable domain, completed using reference TRBV27 and TRBJ1-4, is EAQVTQNPRYLITVTGKKLTVTCSQNMNHEYMSWYRQDPGLGLRQIYYSMNVEVTDKGDVPEGYKVSRKEKRNFPLILESPSPNQTSLYFCASSLIRAGSNEKLFFGSGTQLSVL.

A word on this clone: Compared with germline, one end of the junction differs, possibly owing to a read error. The genes are TRBV7-9 and TRBJ1-1; 9 bases are a match to TRBD1. The CDR3 runs 14 residues. Germline V gene lookup returns CDR1 SEHNR and CDR2 FQNEAQ (reference sequence). CDR3 nucleotides: TGTTCCAGCAGCCCGGGACAGGGGAACACTGAAGCTTTCTTT. Protein: CSSSPGQGNTEAFF.

The chain carries TRBV10-2 and TRBJ2-1; 8 bases are shared with TRBD1. In germline, CDR1 is WSHSY, CDR2 SAAADI. Trimming took 6 bases from V and 13 from J; bases not matched to a gene: 11. CDR3 size: 13 residues. The CDR3 DNA is TGCGCCAGCAGAGAGACAGGGGTACCCGTCCAGTTCTTC. It specifies CASRETGVPVQFF.

V gene TRBV29-1 combines with J gene TRBJ2-7; D possibly corresponds to TRBD1 (5 bases). Germline loops: CDR1 SQVTM, CDR2 ANQGSEA. This CDR3 region has 12 residues. Trimming shortened V by 4 bases and J by 6 bases, and 13 bases separated the two germline ends. The CDR3 DNA follows: TGCAGCGTTGGGGGCGAAGACGGCGAGCAGTACTTC. This translates into CSVGGEDGEQYF.

The V call is TRBV30, the J call TRBJ2-2, with 9 nucleotides matching TRBD2. Germline V lookup: CDR1 GTSNPN, CDR2 SVGIG (reference sequence). The CDR3 is 14 residues long. V dropped 4 bases and J dropped 7; count of bases not matched to a gene: 7. Written as DNA, the CDR3 is TGTGCCTGGATTCCCGGGACTAGCCTCGGGGAGCTGTTTTTT. It translates to CAWIPGTSLGELFF.

V is TRBV2 and J is TRBJ2-7, with D tentatively TRBD2 (6 bases). CDR3 length: 15 residues. Between the trimmed V and J ends, which lost 6 bases and 3 bases, there was a span of 18 bases. Germline CDR1 is SNHLY and CDR2 is FYNNEI. In DNA form, the CDR3 reads TGTGCCAGCAGGTCTAACAGAGCGGACTACTACGAGCAGTACTTC. The encoded protein is CASRSNRADYYEQYF.